These T cell receptor beta chains were read from a single sample in a study of blood T cell repertoires in COVID-19. Sequencing used immunoSEQ multiplex PCR; TCRdb keeps in-frame clones, though not all of them. The sample carries about 320,000 clones, roughly 86% recorded once. Sequences were obtained from peripheral blood. The receptors derive from a woman between 50 and 59 years old with acute or convalescent COVID-19. Each CDR3 is given with its conserved first and last residue. A D gene is named only where the DNA matches it firmly. Clone size is not always given. Where it is, it says once, few, many or a class for expanded clones.

J: TRBJ1-6; D: TRBD1; V: TRBV27; size: -; CDR3: CASSFYRQGVSPLHF; DNA: TGTGCCAGCAGTTTCTACAGACAGGGGGTTTCACCCCTCCACTTT
J: TRBJ1-6; D: TRBD1; V: TRBV3-1/TRBV3-2; size: -; CDR3: CASSNRDRNSPLHF; DNA: TGTGCCAGCAGCAACCGGGACAGAAATTCACCCCTCCACTTT
J: TRBJ1-3; D: TRBD1; V: TRBV29-1; size: -; CDR3: CSVGQYRGNAGNTIYF; DNA: TGCAGCGTTGGACAATACAGGGGGAATGCTGGAAACACCATATATTTT
J: TRBJ2-1; D: -; V: TRBV21-1; size: -; CDR3: CARAQREGRDEQFF; DNA: TGTGCCAGGGCCCAGCGGGAGGGCCGCGATGAGCAGTTCTTC
J: TRBJ1-3; D: -; V: TRBV29-1; size: -; CDR3: CSVNPGAGNTIYF; DNA: TGCAGCGTTAATCCAGGGGCTGGAAACACCATATATTTT
J: TRBJ2-6; D: -; V: TRBV5-1; size: -; CDR3: CASSLETAGANVLTF; DNA: TGCGCCAGCAGCTTGGAGACAGCTGGGGCCAACGTCCTGACTTTC
J: TRBJ2-5; D: -; V: TRBV5-6; size: -; CDR3: CASSLAPGAQYF; DNA: TGTGCCAGCAGCTTGGCCCCCGGGGCCCAGTACTTC
J: TRBJ2-1; D: TRBD1; V: TRBV14; size: -; CDR3: CASSRETGSVEQFF; DNA: TGTGCCAGCAGCCGGGAGACAGGGTCGGTTGAGCAGTTCTTC
J: TRBJ1-5; D: -; V: TRBV9; size: -; CDR3: CASSVGVGLNNQPQHF; DNA: TGTGCCAGCAGCGTAGGGGTGGGGCTGAACAATCAGCCCCAGCATTTT
J: TRBJ2-1; D: TRBD1; V: TRBV19; size: -; CDR3: CASSRTGVIVNEQFF; DNA: TGTGCCAGTAGTAGAACAGGGGTGATTGTAAATGAGCAGTTCTTC
J: TRBJ1-4; D: -; V: TRBV10-3; size: -; CDR3: CAISENRDSEKLFF; DNA: TGTGCCATCAGTGAGAACAGGGATAGCGAAAAACTGTTTTTT
J: TRBJ1-2; D: TRBD1; V: TRBV28; size: -; CDR3: CASNGTAIYGYTF; DNA: TGTGCCAGCAATGGGACAGCGATCTATGGCTACACCTTC
J: TRBJ1-4; D: -; V: TRBV3-1/TRBV3-2; size: -; CDR3: CASRDSRVKNEKLFF; DNA: TGTGCCAGCAGGGACAGTCGGGTGAAAAATGAAAAACTGTTTTTT
J: TRBJ1-2; D: -; V: TRBV21-1; size: once; CDR3: CASSKEGSQGAAGYTF; DNA: TGTGCCAGCAGCAAAGAGGGGAGTCAGGGGGCGGCTGGCTACACCTTC
J: TRBJ2-5; D: -; V: TRBV6-5; size: -; CDR3: CASMSTGQETQYF; DNA: TGTGCCAGCATGAGTACAGGGCAAGAGACCCAGTACTTC
J: TRBJ2-7; D: -; V: TRBV9; size: -; CDR3: CASSVVQAISSYEQYF; DNA: TGTGCCAGCAGCGTAGTACAGGCCATAAGCTCCTACGAGCAGTACTTC
J: TRBJ2-6; D: TRBD1; V: TRBV10-3; size: -; CDR3: CAIRVGQEDSGANVLTF; DNA: TGTGCCATCAGGGTGGGACAGGAAGACTCTGGGGCCAACGTCCTGACTTTC